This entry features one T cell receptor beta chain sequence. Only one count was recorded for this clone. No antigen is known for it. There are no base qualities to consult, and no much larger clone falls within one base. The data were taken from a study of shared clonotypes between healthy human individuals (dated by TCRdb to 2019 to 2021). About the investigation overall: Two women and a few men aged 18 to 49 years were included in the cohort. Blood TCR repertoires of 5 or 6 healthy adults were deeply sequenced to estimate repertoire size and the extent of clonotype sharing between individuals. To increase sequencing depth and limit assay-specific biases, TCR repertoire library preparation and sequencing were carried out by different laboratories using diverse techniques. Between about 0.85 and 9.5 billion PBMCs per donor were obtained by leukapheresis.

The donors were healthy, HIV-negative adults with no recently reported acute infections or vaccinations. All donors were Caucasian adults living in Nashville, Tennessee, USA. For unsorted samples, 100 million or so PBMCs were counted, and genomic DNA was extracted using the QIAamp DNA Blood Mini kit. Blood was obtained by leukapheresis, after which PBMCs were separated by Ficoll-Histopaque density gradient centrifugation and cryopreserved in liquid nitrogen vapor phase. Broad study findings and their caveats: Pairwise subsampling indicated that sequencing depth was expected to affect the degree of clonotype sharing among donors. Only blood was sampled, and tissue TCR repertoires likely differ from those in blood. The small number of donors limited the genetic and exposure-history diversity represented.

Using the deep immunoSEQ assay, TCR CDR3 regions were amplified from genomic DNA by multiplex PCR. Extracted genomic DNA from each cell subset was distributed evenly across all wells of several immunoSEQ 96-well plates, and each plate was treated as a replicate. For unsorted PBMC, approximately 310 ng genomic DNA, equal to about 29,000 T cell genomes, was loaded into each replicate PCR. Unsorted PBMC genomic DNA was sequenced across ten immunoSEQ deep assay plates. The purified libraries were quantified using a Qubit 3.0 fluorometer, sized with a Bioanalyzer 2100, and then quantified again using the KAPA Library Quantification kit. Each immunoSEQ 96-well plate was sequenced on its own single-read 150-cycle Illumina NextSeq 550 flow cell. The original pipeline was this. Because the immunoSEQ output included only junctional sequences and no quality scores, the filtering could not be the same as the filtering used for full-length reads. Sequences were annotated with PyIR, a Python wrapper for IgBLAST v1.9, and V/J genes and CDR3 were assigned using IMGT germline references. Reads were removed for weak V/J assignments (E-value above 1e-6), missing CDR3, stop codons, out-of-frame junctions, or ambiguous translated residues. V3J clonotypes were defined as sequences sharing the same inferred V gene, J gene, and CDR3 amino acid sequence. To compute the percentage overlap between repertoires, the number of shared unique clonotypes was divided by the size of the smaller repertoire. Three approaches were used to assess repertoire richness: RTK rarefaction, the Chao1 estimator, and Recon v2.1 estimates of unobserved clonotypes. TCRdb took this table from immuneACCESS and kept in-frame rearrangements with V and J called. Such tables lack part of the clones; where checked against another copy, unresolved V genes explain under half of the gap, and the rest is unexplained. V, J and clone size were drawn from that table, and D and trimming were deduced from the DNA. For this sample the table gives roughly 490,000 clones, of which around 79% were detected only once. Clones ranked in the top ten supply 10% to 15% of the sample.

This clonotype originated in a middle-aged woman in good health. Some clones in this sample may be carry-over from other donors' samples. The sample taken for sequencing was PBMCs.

In nucleotide form, the sequence is TGTGCCAGCAGCGGGACATTTGACTATGGCTACACCTTC. This translates into CASSGTFDYGYTF. In this chain, TRBV5-4 is recombined with TRBJ1-2, with a weak D call of TRBD1 (6 bases match). V is shortened by 4 bases, J by 3 bases, and the region joining them spans 10 bases. CDR1 SGHNT and CDR2 YYREEE are derived from the germline V gene (reference sequence). The CDR3 holds 13 amino acids from the cysteine to the phenylalanine. Only CDR3 DNA remains: 39 bases, in frame from the first base.